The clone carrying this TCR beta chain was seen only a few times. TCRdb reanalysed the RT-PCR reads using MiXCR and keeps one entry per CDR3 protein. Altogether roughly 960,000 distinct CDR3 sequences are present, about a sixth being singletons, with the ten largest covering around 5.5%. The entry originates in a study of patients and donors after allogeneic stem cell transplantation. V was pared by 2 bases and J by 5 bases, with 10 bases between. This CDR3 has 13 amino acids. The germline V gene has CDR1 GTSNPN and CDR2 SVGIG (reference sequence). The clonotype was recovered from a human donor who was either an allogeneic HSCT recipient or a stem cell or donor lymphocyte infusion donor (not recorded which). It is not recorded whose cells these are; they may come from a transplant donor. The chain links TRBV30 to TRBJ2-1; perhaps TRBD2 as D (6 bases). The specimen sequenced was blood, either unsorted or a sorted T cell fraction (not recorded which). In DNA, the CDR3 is TGTGCCTGGAGTTCTGGAGGGGACAATGAGCAGTTCTTC. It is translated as CAWSSGGDNEQFF.